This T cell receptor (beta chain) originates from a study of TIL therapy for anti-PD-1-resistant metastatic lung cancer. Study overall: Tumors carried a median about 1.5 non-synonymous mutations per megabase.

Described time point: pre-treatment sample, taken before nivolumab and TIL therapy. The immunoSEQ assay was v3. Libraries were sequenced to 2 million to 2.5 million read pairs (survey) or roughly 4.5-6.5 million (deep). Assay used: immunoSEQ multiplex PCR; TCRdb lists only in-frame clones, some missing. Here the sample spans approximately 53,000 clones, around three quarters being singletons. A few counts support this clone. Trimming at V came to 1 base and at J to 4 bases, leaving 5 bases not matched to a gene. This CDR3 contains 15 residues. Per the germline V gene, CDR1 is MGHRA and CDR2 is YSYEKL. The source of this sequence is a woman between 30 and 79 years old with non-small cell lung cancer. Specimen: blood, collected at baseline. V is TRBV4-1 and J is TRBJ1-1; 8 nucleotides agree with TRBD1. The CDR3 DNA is TGCGCCAGCAGCCAAGTACGGACAGGGTCCACTGAAGCTTTCTTT. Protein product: CASSQVRTGSTEAFF.